Sequencing of this TCR beta chain was carried out in a study of beta chain features in type 1 diabetes. The authors reverse transcribed all of the isolated RNA, so sequencing captured expressed TCRB transcripts. The repertoire was sequenced with immunoSEQ multiplex PCR; TCRdb's copy has only in-frame clones and lacks some. The sample lists some 150,000 clones, 8% to 13% occurring once. Remarks on this clone: Antigen: not known.

Study-wide results and limits: Type 1 diabetes patients had moderately but significantly shorter TCRB CDR3s in all four CD4+ subsets. A greater similarity of naive, central memory and Treg TCRB repertoires was seen among patients than among healthy donors. Junctions at VDJ sites from type 1 diabetes patients had fewer insertions and more deletions.

This CDR3 spans 14 amino acids. V trimming: 3 bases; J trimming: 6 bases; junction bases outside the gene matches: 8. CDR1 is SGDLS, CDR2 YYNGEE, per germline. V is TRBV9 and J is TRBJ2-7; 8 bases line up with TRBD1. Sequencing was performed on naive CD4+ T cells from blood. The TCR comes from a young man in good health. Here the CDR3 reads CASSETGASSEQYF. CDR3 coding DNA: TGTGCCAGCAGCGAGACAGGGGCGAGCTCCGAGCAGTACTTC.